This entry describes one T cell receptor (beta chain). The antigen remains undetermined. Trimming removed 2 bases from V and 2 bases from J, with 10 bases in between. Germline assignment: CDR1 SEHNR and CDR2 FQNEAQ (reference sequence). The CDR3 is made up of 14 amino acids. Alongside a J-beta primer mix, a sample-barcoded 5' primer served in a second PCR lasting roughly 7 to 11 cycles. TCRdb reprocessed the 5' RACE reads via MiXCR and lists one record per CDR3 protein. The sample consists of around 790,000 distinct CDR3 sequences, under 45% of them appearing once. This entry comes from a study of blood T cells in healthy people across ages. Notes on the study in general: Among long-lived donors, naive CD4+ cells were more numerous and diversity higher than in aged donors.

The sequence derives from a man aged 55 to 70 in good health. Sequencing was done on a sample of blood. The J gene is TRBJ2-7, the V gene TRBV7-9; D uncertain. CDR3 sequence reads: CASSLSVTPYEQYF. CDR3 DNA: TGTGCCAGCAGCTTAAGTGTCACACCCTACGAGCAGTACTTC.